This T cell receptor (beta chain) came from a study of cytotoxic CD8 clonotypes in ibrutinib-treated CLL. General observations from the study: Baseline clonality was higher than in age-matched healthy donors and moved in step with circulating CD8+ T-cell counts. Public clonotypes occurred uncommonly; on treatment, they contracted or remained stable.

Clones were sequenced by immunoSEQ multiplex PCR, and TCRdb holds only the in-frame ones, with some missing. The sample lists 250,000 to 350,000 clones, around 76% occurring once. The table lists this clone with a few counts. The target antigen is unknown. About 2 micrograms of genomic DNA, which was extracted from cryopreserved PBMCs, served as the material used for the TCR beta libraries. CDR3 length equals 12 residues. Per the germline V gene, CDR1 is SEHNR and CDR2 is FQNEAQ (reference sequence). V gave up 1 base and J gave up 6 bases, with 6 bases separating them. Sample: PBMCs, taken at disease progression, from a patient treated with ibrutinib. The chain joins TRBV7-9 to TRBJ1-2; possible D gene TRBD1, 5 bases. The receptor's source is a human donor with chronic lymphocytic leukemia. The CDR3 spells CASSLGRDGYTF. The CDR3 DNA sequence: TGTGCCAGCAGCTTAGGCAGGGATGGCTACACCTTC.